One sample yielded the 15 T cell receptor beta chains listed below, sequenced in a study of T cells in Graves' hyperthyroidism and ophthalmopathy. There were TCR beta CDR3 regions amplified from RNA transcripts. The TCR CDR3 first-round RT-PCR relied on the HTBI primer set. Via MiXCR, TCRdb re-called the multiplex PCR reads, giving one row per CDR3 protein. The sample lists roughly 700,000 distinct CDR3 sequences, 12% to 15% occurring once. Input material: blood. These receptors were obtained from a woman between 18 and 30 years old with Graves' hyperthyroidism.

This clonotype has only a few counts. The chain combines TRBV29-1 with TRBJ2-2; TRBD1 aligns across 8 bases. The CDR3 extends over 14 amino acids. CDR1 is SQVTM and CDR2 is ANQGSEA in the germline V gene. J lost 1 base, V lost 8 bases, and 6 bases had no gene match. CDR3 sequence (DNA): TGCAGCTTCAGACAGGGGAAGAACACCGGGGAGCTGTTTTTT. This encodes CSFRQGKNTGELFF.

About this clonotype: A much larger clonotype is one base distant, so this may be a read error. Likely a read error: the CDR3 ends without its conserved phenylalanine or tryptophan. The J gene is TRBJ2-7, the V gene TRBV11-2; D might be TRBD2 (6 bases). The CDR3 sequence is 12 residues long. V shed 4 bases and J shed 3 bases, with 7 bases lying between them. From germline, CDR1 is SGHAT and CDR2 FQNNGV. The CDR3 region is CASSWGVYEQYL. DNA of the CDR3: TGTGCCAGCAGCTGGGGGGTCTACGAGCAGTACTTA.

Details on this clonotype: A much larger clonotype is one base distant, so this may be a read error. The chain links TRBV2 to TRBJ1-4; no firm D call. Looked up from germline, CDR1 is SNHLY and CDR2 is FYNNEI. The CDR3 is 14 amino acids. CDR3 in DNA: TGTGCCAGCAGTGATTCTGCAACTAATGAAAAACTGCTTTTT. It translates to CASSDSATNEKLLF.

The V call is TRBV18, the J call TRBJ1-5, with TRBD1 matching over 10 bases. This CDR3 is 15 amino acids long. V was clipped by 5 bases and J by 5 bases; unmatched bases: 6. Per the germline V gene, CDR1 is KGHSH and CDR2 is LQKENI. The CDR3 DNA is TGTGCCAGCTCATACGGGGGGACAGGGGATCAGCCCCAGCATTTT. This sequence encodes CASSYGGTGDQPQHF.

This clonotype was found many times. The rearrangement joins TRBV29-1 to TRBJ2-5; weak D call: TRBD1 (6 bases). CDR1 SQVTM and CDR2 ANQGSEA come from the germline V gene. Deletions cut 8 bases from V and 6 bases from J, with 22 bases between. CDR3 length: 14 residues. The CDR3 coding sequence is TGCAGCACTTTGACGACGACTACAGGGAAGACCCAGTACTTC. Its translation: CSTLTTTTGKTQYF. Together with reference TRBV29-1 and TRBJ2-5, the CDR3 gives the full variable domain: SAVISQKPSRDICQRGTSLTIQCQVDSQVTMMFWYRQQPGQSLTLIATANQGSEATYESGFVIDKFPISRPNLTFSTLTVSNMSPEDSSIYLCSTLTTTTGKTQYFGPGTRLLVL.

On this clonotype: A read error may be the cause here, since a much bigger clone is one base away. For the CDR3, the DNA is TGTGCCACCAGTGATTTTAAGATCGGGACTAGCGGGATCATCAATGAGCAGTACTTC. Residues: CATSDFKIGTSGIINEQYF. This chain joins TRBV24-1 and TRBJ2-1; 13 nucleotides line up with TRBD2. The DNA end lines up better with TRBJ2-7; the J call may be wrong. From germline, CDR1 is KGHDR and CDR2 SFDVKD. The CDR3 has 19 residues.

This clonotype was observed at least ten times. This chain joins TRBV3-1 and TRBJ2-7; unclear D gene. The V and J ends lost 5 bases and 0 bases respectively, with 5 bases between them. The CDR3 sequence is 12 residues long. Germline lookup yields CDR1 LGHDT and CDR2 YNNKEL (reference sequence). CDR3 region: CASSFYSYEQYF. CDR3 sequence (DNA): TGTGCCAGCAGCTTCTACTCCTACGAGCAGTACTTC.

This clonotype was counted ten times or more. The chain is built from TRBV7-9 and TRBJ1-1, with TRBD1 as a possible D gene (5 bases). V dropped 5 bases and J dropped 6 bases, with 16 bases sitting between them. Per germline, CDR1 SEHNR and CDR2 FQNEAQ (reference sequence). The CDR3 is 14 amino acids. CDR3 protein: CASSPVRDVAEAFF. DNA of the CDR3: TGTGCCAGCAGCCCCGTCCGGGACGTCGCTGAAGCTTTCTTT.

This clonotype was recorded at least ten times. The genes are TRBV7-9 and TRBJ2-7; 9 nucleotides align to TRBD2. V shed 1 base, J shed 3 bases, and the junction held 7 bases outside the gene matches. Germline V gene lookup returns CDR1 SEHNR and CDR2 FQNEAQ (reference sequence). The CDR3 contains 16 residues. CDR3 nucleotide sequence: TGTGCCAGCAGCTTAGTTCTAGCGGGACTGATCTACGAGCAGTACTTC. It specifies CASSLVLAGLIYEQYF.

In its sample, this clonotype was seen a few times. A read error may be the cause here, since a much bigger clone is one base away. CDR3 amino acids: CSAGLQGAATEAFF. The CDR3 DNA reads as TGCAGTGCTGGATTACAGGGGGCGGCCACTGAAGCTTTCTTT. The chain joins TRBV20-1 to TRBJ1-1, with 9 bases that match TRBD1. V shed 5 bases, J shed 4 bases, and the junction held 8 bases outside the gene matches. Per germline, CDR1 DFQATT and CDR2 SNEGSKA (reference sequence). The CDR3 covers 14 residues.

This clonotype was observed many times. V gene TRBV12-3 or TRBV12-4 combines with J gene TRBJ1-2, with 7 bases that match TRBD1. CDR3 length: 13 amino acids. With V trimmed by 5 bases and J by 8 bases, 8 bases remained unmatched. The CDR3 sequence is CASSLGTEGGYTF. CDR3 DNA sequence: TGTGCCAGCAGTCTTGGGACAGAAGGCGGCTACACCTTC.

This clonotype was detected many times. This chain joins TRBV5-8 and TRBJ2-3; unclear D gene. Germline CDR1 and CDR2: SGHTS and YDEGEE. V was cut by 0 bases and J by 7 bases, with 3 bases left in between. This CDR3 contains 11 residues. The CDR3 sequence is CASSLVNTQYF. The DNA for the CDR3 is TGTGCCAGCAGCTTGGTGAATACGCAGTATTTT.

This chain joins TRBV4-3 and TRBJ2-7, with unresolved D. Germline CDR1 reads LGHNA; CDR2 reads YSLEER. This CDR3 spans 14 amino acids. The V end was cut by 1 base, the J end by 2 bases, with 9 bases between. Here the CDR3 reads CASSQGRFAYEQYF. CDR3 in DNA: TGCGCCAGCAGCCAAGGACGGTTCGCCTACGAGCAGTACTTC.

Many counts were recorded for this clonotype. J is TRBJ2-7 and V is TRBV28, with a possible D match to TRBD2 (5 bases). CDR3 length equals 14 residues. The germline V and J ends were trimmed by 8 bases and 1 base, with 15 bases remaining between them. Germline V gene sequence: CDR1 MDHEN, CDR2 SYDVKM. The CDR3 sequence: CASRTSRDSYEQYF. For the CDR3, the DNA is TGTGCCAGCCGAACTAGTCGGGATTCCTACGAGCAGTACTTC.

This clonotype was seen repeatedly, ten times or more. V is TRBV18 and J is TRBJ2-1, with D perhaps matching TRBD2 (7 bases). The germline V and J ends were trimmed by 3 bases and 1 base, with 13 bases remaining between them. The CDR3 extends over 16 amino acids. From germline, CDR1 is KGHSH and CDR2 LQKENI. CDR3 protein: CASSPIGRGSYNEQFF. DNA for the CDR3: TGTGCCAGCTCACCGATAGGGAGGGGGTCCTACAATGAGCAGTTCTTC.